These 32 T cell receptor beta chains came from one sample sequenced in a study of blood T cell repertoires in COVID-19. Profiled with immunoSEQ multiplex PCR; TCRdb holds only in-frame clones, not every one. The sample yields 150,000 to 200,000 clones, about 88% seen once. Sequencing was carried out using peripheral blood. The receptor set was obtained from an older man with active or convalescent COVID-19.

V is TRBV25-1 and J is TRBJ1-2; 8 bases map to TRBD1. From germline, CDR1 is MGHDK and CDR2 SYGVNS. V shed 5 bases and J 4 bases; nucleotides not matched to a gene: 12. The CDR3 is made up of 16 amino acids. CDR3 sequence (DNA): TGTGCCAGCAGTACTTCATACCGACAGGGGAGCTATGGCTACACCTTC. It encodes CASSTSYRQGSYGYTF.

V gene TRBV10-3 combines with J gene TRBJ1-2; D is undetermined. From germline, CDR1 is ENHRY and CDR2 SYGVKD. The CDR3 runs 12 residues. V was cut by 4 bases and J by 6 bases, with 9 bases left in between. The CDR3 loop reads CAISGNSNGYTF. The CDR3 DNA reads TGTGCCATCAGTGGGAACAGCAATGGCTACACCTTC.

The genes are TRBV28 and TRBJ2-7; D is ambiguous. V was cut by 8 bases and J by 3 bases, with 8 bases left in between. CDR1 and CDR2 from the germline V gene are MDHEN and SYDVKM. This CDR3 spans 11 amino acids. The CDR3 DNA sequence: TGTGCCAGCTCGACATACTACGAGCAGTACTTC. This sequence encodes CASSTYYEQYF. Full variable domain (rest looked up from reference TRBV28 and TRBJ2-7): DVKVTQSSRYLVKRTGEKVFLECVQDMDHENMFWYRQDPGLGLRLIYFSYDVKMKEKGDIPEGYSVSREKKERFSLILESASTNQTSMYLCASSTYYEQYFGPGTRLTVT.

The chain combines TRBV5-6 with TRBJ2-1; no clear D gene. In germline, CDR1 is SGHDT, CDR2 YYEEEE. Trimming took 4 bases from V and 6 from J, leaving 17 bases between them. This CDR3 region has 15 residues. This CDR3 is CASSLYLTGPNEQFF. The CDR3 coding sequence is TGTGCCAGCAGCCTTTACCTGACTGGCCCCAATGAGCAGTTCTTC.

The chain is built from TRBV7-8 and TRBJ2-3; D gene unclear. With 4 bases removed from V and 0 bases from J, the gap between germline ends came to 11 bases. Germline CDR1 is SGHVS and CDR2 is FQNEAQ. The CDR3 spans 15 residues. This CDR3 is CASSSVSLSTDTQYF. The CDR3 nucleotides read TGTGCCAGCAGCTCTGTGTCTCTGAGCACAGATACGCAGTATTTT.

This chain links TRBV28 with TRBJ2-7; a weak D match, TRBD2 (5 bases). Between the trimmed V and J ends, which lost 6 bases and 2 bases, there was a span of 17 bases. Germline V gene sequence: CDR1 MDHEN, CDR2 SYDVKM. The CDR3 covers 15 residues. CDR3 sequence (DNA): TGTGCCAGCAGATACGGGATCGGCGGAACCTACGAGCAGTACTTC. Its protein is CASRYGIGGTYEQYF. The variable domain in full, completed from reference TRBV28 and TRBJ2-7, reads DVKVTQSSRYLVKRTGEKVFLECVQDMDHENMFWYRQDPGLGLRLIYFSYDVKMKEKGDIPEGYSVSREKKERFSLILESASTNQTSMYLCASRYGIGGTYEQYFGPGTRLTVT.

The sample holds one count of this clone. The J gene is TRBJ2-2, the V gene TRBV27; weak D call: TRBD1 (5 bases). The V gene lost 5 bases and the J gene lost 5 bases, with 6 bases spanning the gap. The CDR3 sequence is 12 residues long. Germline CDR1 is MNHEY and CDR2 is SMNVEV (reference sequence). The CDR3 loop reads CASSQGTGELFF. As DNA, the CDR3 is TGTGCCAGCAGTCAGGGTACCGGGGAGCTGTTTTTT.

Turning to this clone: Mismatch with germline at one junction end may stem from a read error. This chain links TRBV5-1 with TRBJ2-5; TRBD2 matches 10 bases. There are 16 residues in the CDR3. In germline, CDR1 is SGHRS, CDR2 YFSETQ. Here the CDR3 reads CASSPGLASIQGTQYF. The CDR3 nucleotides are TGCGCCAGCAGCCCGGGACTAGCGAGCATACAAGGGACCCAGTACTTC.

The chain links TRBV2 to TRBJ1-3, with D possibly TRBD1 on 6 matching bases. Germline-derived CDR1 and CDR2 are SNHLY and FYNNEI. V was cut by 8 bases and J by 0 bases, with 11 bases left in between. The CDR3 has 14 residues. The CDR3 DNA is TGTGCCAGCCAAGGACAGTTCTCTGGAAACACCATATATTTT. Translated: CASQGQFSGNTIYF.

The V and J genes are TRBV15 and TRBJ2-1; D is ambiguous. This CDR3 contains 14 residues. The germline gives CDR1 LNHNV, CDR2 YYDKDF (reference sequence). V lost 3 bases to trimming and J lost 6 bases, with 12 bases between them. This CDR3 is CATSRGSRGNEQFF. For the CDR3, the DNA is TGTGCCACCAGCAGGGGTTCTAGAGGCAATGAGCAGTTCTTC.

The genes are TRBV27 and TRBJ2-7; 7 nucleotides align to TRBD1. Per germline, CDR1 MNHEY and CDR2 SMNVEV (reference sequence). V lost 4 bases to trimming and J lost 2 bases; unmatched junction nucleotides: 8. CDR3 length equals 15 residues. CDR3 sequence reads: CASSYTGTAPYEQYF. The CDR3 DNA sequence: TGTGCCAGCAGTTATACCGGGACAGCTCCCTACGAGCAGTACTTC.

This clone was seen once. The chain combines TRBV11-3 with TRBJ2-1; D perhaps matches TRBD2 (6 bases). Trimming took off 3 bases at V and 7 bases at J, with 13 bases between the two ends. CDR3 length: 14 amino acids. The germline V gene has CDR1 SGHNT and CDR2 YENEEA. The CDR3 reads CASSLDGSANEQFF. CDR3 bases: TGTGCCAGCAGCTTGGACGGGAGTGCAAATGAGCAGTTCTTC.

Turning to this clone: The junction shows a germline mismatch at one end, possibly a read error. The V call is TRBV9, the J call TRBJ1-1; the D gene is possibly TRBD1 (5 bases). This CDR3 comprises 15 residues. Germline-derived CDR1 and CDR2 are SGDLS and YYNGEE. The CDR3 spells CASSEQPSVDTEAFF. The CDR3 DNA reads TGTGCCAGCAGCGAACAGCCTAGTGTGGACACTGAAGCCTTCTTT.

The chain carries TRBV10-3 and TRBJ1-5; tentative D call: TRBD1 (5 bases). CDR1 is ENHRY, CDR2 SYGVKD, per germline. V was pared by 7 bases and J by 3 bases, with 10 bases between. The CDR3 runs to 13 residues. The CDR3 DNA is TGTGCCATCAATACAGGCCCCAATCAGCCCCAGCATTTT. Its protein product is CAINTGPNQPQHF.

The rearrangement uses TRBV6-5 and TRBJ2-5; 10 nucleotides agree with TRBD2. There are 14 residues in the CDR3. In germline, CDR1 is MNHEY, CDR2 SVGAGI. Trimming removed 6 bases from V and 9 bases from J; junction bases left unmatched: 10. This CDR3 is CASRSSTSGLSQYF. For the CDR3, the DNA is TGTGCCAGCAGAAGTTCGACTAGCGGGTTATCCCAGTACTTC.

V is TRBV6-2 or TRBV6-3 and J is TRBJ1-5, with 7 positions matching TRBD1. The V segment lost 4 bases and the J segment 3 bases; nucleotides outside the gene matches: 15. CDR1 and CDR2 from the germline V gene are MNHEY and SVGEGT. CDR3 length: 18 residues. CDR3 nucleotides: TGTGCCAGCAGTTTGGTAGGGGGCGCGTCGGACGTCAATCAGCCCCAGCATTTT. The encoded protein is CASSLVGGASDVNQPQHF.

The rearrangement joins TRBV27 to TRBJ1-2, with 8 bases that match TRBD1. The CDR3 extends over 14 amino acids. V lost 6 bases to trimming and J lost 7 bases; unmatched junction nucleotides: 10. Germline loops: CDR1 MNHEY, CDR2 SMNVEV (reference sequence). In nucleotides, the CDR3 is TGTGCCAGCAGCCCGGGACAGGCCTCGTCTGGCTACACCTTC. Amino acid sequence: CASSPGQASSGYTF.

V and J are TRBV7-2 and TRBJ2-7; possibly TRBD2 for D (6 bases). The V end was cut by 1 base, the J end by 1 base, with 11 bases between. This CDR3 has 15 residues. Germline V gene data show CDR1 as SGHTA and CDR2 as FQGNSA. The CDR3: CASSLGGTLSYEQYF. The CDR3 DNA is TGTGCCAGCAGCTTAGGCGGGACGTTGTCCTACGAGCAGTACTTC.

The V and J genes are TRBV2 and TRBJ2-3, with 9 bases lining up with TRBD2. CDR3 length: 15 amino acids. In germline, CDR1 is SNHLY, CDR2 FYNNEI. V shed 4 bases and J 2 bases; nucleotides not matched to a gene: 4. CDR3 sequence: CASSVLAGFTDTQYF. The CDR3 DNA follows: TGTGCCAGCAGTGTTCTAGCGGGGTTCACAGATACGCAGTATTTT.

The rearrangement joins TRBV28 to TRBJ2-7; tentative D call: TRBD2 (6 bases). Trimming pared 10 bases from V and 0 bases from J, leaving 16 bases between. The germline gives CDR1 MDHEN, CDR2 SYDVKM. CDR3 length: 14 residues. CDR3 in DNA: TGTGCCACCACCCTCGGGGGATTCTCCTACGAGCAGTACTTC. Translation: CATTLGGFSYEQYF.

A word on this clone: Other DNA sequences from this sample encode an identical CDR3 as well. The chain couples TRBV4-1 to TRBJ2-1, with D uncertain. This CDR3 spans 12 amino acids. Germline CDR1 reads MGHRA; CDR2 reads YSYEKL. Trimming removed 0 bases from V and 7 bases from J, with 4 bases in between. In DNA, the CDR3 is TGCGCCAGCAGCCAAGATCTGAATGAGCAGTTCTTC. As protein: CASSQDLNEQFF.

CDR3 coding DNA: TGCGCCAGCAGCTTTCAGGGGGCTGGAAACACCATATATTTT. This codes for CASSFQGAGNTIYF. V gene TRBV5-1 combines with J gene TRBJ1-3; 7 nucleotides agree with TRBD1. Trimming cost V 2 bases and J 2 bases; bases outside gene matches: 1. This CDR3 contains 14 residues. Germline V CDR1 and CDR2: SGHRS, YFSETQ. The full variable domain, with the rest looked up from reference TRBV5-1 and TRBJ1-3, is KAGVTQTPRYLIKTRGQQVTLSCSPISGHRSVSWYQQTPGQGLQFLFEYFSETQRNKGNFPGRFSGRQFSNSRSEMNVSTLELGDSALYLCASSFQGAGNTIYFGEGSWLTVV.

The chain recombines TRBV9 with TRBJ1-2, with TRBD1 matching 10 bases. V lost 7 bases, J lost 6 bases, and 6 bases stayed unmatched. This CDR3 has 13 amino acids. Germline V lookup: CDR1 SGDLS, CDR2 YYNGEE. The CDR3 loop reads CASGPGTGDGYTF. CDR3 nucleotide sequence: TGTGCCAGCGGTCCCGGGACAGGGGATGGCTACACCTTC.

V usage is TRBV19 and J usage is TRBJ2-3; tentative D call: TRBD1 (5 bases). The CDR3 length is 12 residues. Trimming cost V 4 bases and J 11 bases, with 13 bases left between them. CDR1 is LNHDA and CDR2 is SQIVND in the germline V gene (reference sequence). CDR3 bases: TGTGCCAGTAGTAATGCGCAGGGCGGGCAGTATTTT. Its translation: CASSNAQGGQYF.

V is TRBV23-1 and J is TRBJ1-6; the D gene is possibly TRBD1 (6 bases). TRBV23-1 is identified as an open reading frame with a role that is uncertain. The V end lost 10 bases, the J end lost 0 bases, and 13 bases lay between the germline ends. This CDR3 contains 15 residues. CDR3 DNA: TGCGCCACAACAGGGATCATCTCCTATAATTCACCCCTCCACTTT. Translating it yields CATTGIISYNSPLHF.

The chain combines TRBV6-5 with TRBJ1-5; no reliable D call. The CDR3 is 13 amino acids. From germline, CDR1 is MNHEY and CDR2 SVGAGI. The germline V and J ends were trimmed by 6 bases and 0 bases, with 6 bases remaining between them. The CDR3 DNA follows: TGTGCCAGCAGCTCTACTAGCAATCAGCCCCAGCATTTT. Translating gives CASSSTSNQPQHF.

The V call is TRBV19, the J call TRBJ1-5; the D gene is possibly TRBD1 (6 bases). Germline V gene lookup returns CDR1 LNHDA and CDR2 SQIVND (reference sequence). The CDR3 is 15 amino acids. V lost 5 bases to trimming and J lost 1 base, with 12 bases between them. CDR3 DNA sequence: TGTGCCAGTAGTTGGGGGGGCCTAAGCAATCAGCCCCAGCATTTT. Amino acids: CASSWGGLSNQPQHF.

The chain recombines TRBV15 with TRBJ1-5, with D maybe TRBD1 (5 bases). The germline V gene encodes CDR1 LNHNV and CDR2 YYDKDF (reference sequence). V was trimmed by 3 bases and J by 6 bases, leaving 15 bases between them. CDR3 length: 15 amino acids. The CDR3 here is CATSSLRGGSQPQHF. DNA for the CDR3: TGTGCCACCAGCAGCCTCCGGGGCGGGAGTCAGCCCCAGCATTTT.

This chain connects TRBV5-6 to TRBJ2-3; the D gene is possibly TRBD2 (6 bases). CDR3 length: 15 amino acids. Trimming stripped 0 bases from V and 3 bases from J, with 11 bases between. From germline, CDR1 is SGHDT and CDR2 YYEEEE. The CDR3 loop reads CASSLGVRETDTQYF. The CDR3 DNA reads as TGTGCCAGCAGCTTGGGGGTGCGGGAAACAGATACGCAGTATTTT. Combining the CDR3 with reference TRBV5-6 and TRBJ2-3 gives the whole variable domain DAGVTQSPTHLIKTRGQQVTLRCSPKSGHDTVSWYQQALGQGPQFIFQYYEEEERQRGNFPDRFSGHQFPNYSSELNVNALLLGDSALYLCASSLGVRETDTQYFGPGTRLTVL.

The chain couples TRBV7-8 to TRBJ2-3, with TRBD2 matching 10 bases. Unmatched junction bases numbered 10, after V lost 5 bases and J lost 2 bases. This CDR3 is 17 amino acids long. Germline V gives CDR1 SGHVS, CDR2 FQNEAQ. CDR3 residues: CASSRGASGGTTDTQYF. DNA for the CDR3: TGTGCCAGCAGCCGAGGGGCTAGCGGGGGCACCACAGATACGCAGTATTTT.

This clone appeared a few times. This rearrangement joins TRBV7-9 to TRBJ2-1; 11 nucleotides line up with TRBD2. With 5 bases clipped from V and 3 bases from J, the junction kept 3 bases outside the gene matches. Germline lookup yields CDR1 SEHNR and CDR2 FQNEAQ (reference sequence). This CDR3 contains 15 residues. CDR3 nucleotides: TGTGCCAGCAGCACACTAGCGGGAGTCTACAATGAGCAGTTCTTC. This translates into CASSTLAGVYNEQFF.

J is TRBJ1-6 and V is TRBV10-3, with TRBD1 matching 9 bases. CDR1 is ENHRY and CDR2 is SYGVKD in the germline V gene. This CDR3 is 14 amino acids long. V shed 10 bases and J 8 bases; nucleotides not matched to a gene: 9. The CDR3 DNA reads TGTGCCACCAAAGGACAGGGGCTGGATTCACCCCTCCACTTT. Its translation: CATKGQGLDSPLHF.